These T cell receptor beta chains were read from a single sample in a study of response to subunit inactivated influenza vaccine. TCRdb analysed the RT-PCR reads with MiXCR anew, one entry per CDR3 protein. The data contain around 570,000 distinct CDR3 sequences, around 11% of them singletons. The same data also contributed to another study, on T cells expressing NK-cell markers.

The sample consisted of PBMCs from blood, taken on the day of vaccination. The receptor source for this set is a man between 50 and 59 years old who received an inactivated influenza vaccine. CDR3s include the opening cysteine and the closing phenylalanine or tryptophan.

TRBJ2-3 | TRBV10-3 | CAISEGTGSDTQYF
TRBJ2-2 | TRBV29-1 | CSVRTSGSTGELFF
TRBJ2-3 | TRBV7-3 | CASSEGLVSDTQYF
TRBJ2-5 | TRBV20-1 | CSASHKETQYF
TRBJ2-1 | TRBV10-3 | CAITVYNEQFF
TRBJ2-1 | TRBV10-3 | CAITAGGAPYNEQFF
TRBJ2-1 | TRBV6-2/TRBV6-3 | CASSLFGLAGPYNEQFF
TRBJ1-1 | TRBV5-1 | CASSSIPQGRNTEAFF
TRBJ2-4 | TRBV18 | CASSLSGSGSNIQYF
TRBJ2-7 | TRBV10-3 | CAISGQAESEQYF
TRBJ2-1 | TRBV7-6 | CASSSRRGNEQFF
TRBJ2-1 | TRBV7-2 | CASSSRQGSSYNEQFF
TRBJ2-2 | TRBV20-1 | CSARGPGLANTGELFF
TRBJ2-7 | TRBV5-6 | CASSDRKSSYEQYF
TRBJ2-3 | TRBV20-1 | CSARGTYKDTQYF
TRBJ1-6 | TRBV30 | CAWSTGARYNSPLHF
TRBJ1-2 | TRBV12-3/TRBV12-4 | CASSLEQGTDGYTF
TRBJ2-4 | TRBV6-2/TRBV6-3 | CASSYGGRETNIQYF
TRBJ2-7 | TRBV12-3/TRBV12-4 | CASSLLGGESYEQYF
TRBJ2-1 | TRBV25-1 | CASSEMGVIGRFF
TRBJ1-5 | TRBV20-1 | CSALRQPNQPQHF
TRBJ2-2 | TRBV7-9 | CASSLGRGSGELFF
TRBJ2-2 | TRBV28 | CASSSKQGFTGELFF
TRBJ2-5 | TRBV6-2/TRBV6-3 | CASSVTSGGQETQYF
TRBJ2-3 | TRBV10-3 | CAISESLAELRDTQYF
TRBJ1-2 | TRBV20-1 | CSARDWTDTMDYTF
TRBJ2-1 | TRBV24-1 | CATSDPSGRLDEQFF
TRBJ2-7 | TRBV21-1 | CASSPPRDFPSYEQYF
TRBJ2-1 | TRBV6-1 | CATARTSGSYNEQFF
TRBJ2-5 | TRBV21-1 | CASSKRSFRAFQETQYF
TRBJ1-1 | TRBV2 | CASSEGQGWGNTEAFF
TRBJ2-4 | TRBV12-3/TRBV12-4 | CASSPVGSKNIQYF
TRBJ2-2 | TRBV12-3/TRBV12-4 | CASSPGQRAGELFF
TRBJ1-1 | TRBV7-2 | CASSFRDRTRVAFF
TRBJ1-1 | TRBV12-3/TRBV12-4 | CASSLEVQRGGTEAFF
TRBJ2-7 | TRBV20-1 | CSAKEGQGAGEQYF
TRBJ2-3 | TRBV7-8 | CASRAGTSGSRADTQYF
TRBJ1-2 | TRBV24-1 | CATSDGRGLTF
TRBJ2-7 | TRBV4-3 | CASSQGTGTYSYEQYF
TRBJ1-4 | TRBV5-1 | CASSLEAGSGGKLFF
TRBJ2-7 | TRBV29-1 | CSVEMPTSGQQYF
TRBJ2-2 | TRBV4-3 | CASSQDYFGTSVPGELFF
TRBJ1-4 | TRBV5-1 | CASSLGQNEKLFF
TRBJ2-1 | TRBV7-9 | CASSHRADTPINAEQFF
TRBJ2-5 | TRBV6-5 | CASSMTKETQYF
TRBJ1-6 | TRBV7-9 | CASSYGTLTQGSPLHF
TRBJ2-7 | TRBV5-1 | CASSLLDRGTYEQYF
TRBJ1-2 | TRBV20-1 | CSAKGFDYGYTF
TRBJ2-3 | TRBV7-9 | CASSSLGRTDTQYF
TRBJ1-1 | TRBV18 | CASSLLQRDTEAFF
TRBJ2-1 | TRBV6-6 | CASSLRGDRDFF
TRBJ2-7 | TRBV20-1 | CSALQGGISYEQYF
TRBJ2-1 | TRBV19 | CASSIDASGRRHEQFF